This TCR beta chain comes out of a study of vaccination and CD4 T cells after COVID-19. A word on this clonotype: What it recognizes is unknown.

Germline CDR1 SQVTM, CDR2 ANQGSEA. Trimming left V 6 bases short and J 4 bases short, with 23 bases between. The CDR3 extends over 16 amino acids. The Oncomine TCR Beta short-read assay sequenced DNA from cultured CD4+ T cells. TCRdb ran MiXCR on the PCR reads and lists one entry per CDR3 protein. The sample carries 20,000 or so distinct CDR3 sequences, about 45% recorded once. Treatment specified: approximately 11-day PBMC culture with coronavirus spike peptide pools or control peptides (ViraFEST assay). Source material: cultured CD4+ T cells from blood. The V call is TRBV29-1, the J call TRBJ2-3; weak D call: TRBD2 (5 bases). This sequence was found in a human donor with COVID-19. Here the CDR3 reads CSVSGYQRRRPDTQYF. The CDR3 DNA reads TGCAGCGTAAGCGGATACCAAAGACGGCGACCAGATACGCAGTATTTT.